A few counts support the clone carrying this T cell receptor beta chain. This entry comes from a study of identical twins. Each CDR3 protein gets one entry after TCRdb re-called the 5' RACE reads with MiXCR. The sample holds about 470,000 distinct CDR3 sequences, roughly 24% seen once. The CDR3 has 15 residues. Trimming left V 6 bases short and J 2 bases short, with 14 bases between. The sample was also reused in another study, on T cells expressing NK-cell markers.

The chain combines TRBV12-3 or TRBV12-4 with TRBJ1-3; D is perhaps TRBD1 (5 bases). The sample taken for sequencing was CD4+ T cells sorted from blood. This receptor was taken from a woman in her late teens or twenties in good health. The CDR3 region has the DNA TGTGCCAGCAGGGGACGGGGGAGCGCTGGAAACACCATATATTTT. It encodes CASRGRGSAGNTIYF.